Here is one T cell receptor beta chain with its context. Its antigen is still unknown. Germline V gene sequence: CDR1 SNHLY, CDR2 FYNNEI. The CDR3 loop spans 16 amino acids. The data were taken from a study of CXCR3-negative and CXCR3-positive naive CD8 T cells. Study background: Across all libraries, TRB reads numbered about 135 million, with about 1.5 +/- 0.3 million in each library.

Study-level findings and limits: TRB CDR3 hydrophobicity was greater in CXCR3-positive naive cells than in CXCR3-negative naive cells. Naive cells used TRBV-TRBJ genes in much the same way whether CXCR3-negative or CXCR3-positive; memory cells did not.

The authors prepared UMI-labeled TRB cDNA libraries by 5' RACE. TCRdb processed the 5' RACE reads again and assigns one entry to each CDR3 protein, with no DNA. This repertoire includes 130,000 to 150,000 distinct CDR3 sequences. This sequence originates from a human donor in good health. Some clones in this sample may be carry-over from other donors' samples. Source material: naive CXCR3+ CD8+ T cells from blood. Subset reported: CD45RO-CCR7+CD27+CD95- naive CD8+ T cells expressing CXCR3 (TNR3+). The rearrangement joins TRBV2 to TRBJ2-5; the TCRdb D gene call, TRBD2, has no DNA to confirm it. The CDR3 here is CASSEILTSGEETQYF.